Presented here are 21 T cell receptor beta chains from one specimen sequenced in a study of shared clonotypes between healthy human individuals. Generated by immunoSEQ multiplex PCR, the TCRdb table keeps only in-frame clones and is missing some. The table has over 400,000 clones, about 96% seen once. Material: naive CD4+ T cells sorted from blood. Subset of the sample: CD45RA+ positively selected. Receptors were obtained from a woman between 25 and 40 years old in good health.

The genes are TRBV27 and TRBJ1-5; possible D gene TRBD1, 5 bases. The CDR3 is 14 amino acids. The germline V gene encodes CDR1 MNHEY and CDR2 SMNVEV (reference sequence). The germline V and J ends were trimmed by 5 bases and 4 bases, with 12 bases remaining between them. CDR3 sequence: CASSPYDRNQPQHF. In DNA, the CDR3 is TGTGCCAGCAGTCCCTACGACAGAAATCAGCCCCAGCATTTT.

The chain recombines TRBV10-2 with TRBJ1-2; D gene uncertain. V dropped 2 bases and J dropped 7 bases, with 14 bases sitting between them. The CDR3 contains 14 residues. CDR1 is WSHSY, CDR2 SAAADI, per germline. The CDR3 sequence is CASSEKTSRGGYTF. The CDR3 region has the DNA TGCGCCAGCAGTGAGAAGACATCGCGGGGTGGCTACACCTTC.

The chain has TRBV29-1 and TRBJ2-7; 8 positions agree with TRBD2. CDR3 length equals 11 residues. With 2 bases clipped from V and 7 bases from J, the junction kept 1 base outside the gene matches. Germline CDR1 reads SQVTM; CDR2 reads ANQGSEA. The CDR3: CSVETSGEQYF. DNA of the CDR3: TGCAGCGTTGAAACTAGCGGAGAGCAGTACTTC.

J is TRBJ1-2 and V is TRBV7-2; a possible D gene is TRBD1 (5 bases). Germline assignment: CDR1 SGHTA and CDR2 FQGNSA. This CDR3 is 14 amino acids long. The V and J ends lost 2 bases and 6 bases respectively, with 13 bases between them. For the CDR3, the DNA is TGTGCCAGCAGCTTAAAAGCGGGACCCCATGGCTACACCTTC. Protein sequence: CASSLKAGPHGYTF. Drawing the rest from reference TRBV7-2 and TRBJ1-2, the complete variable domain is GAGVSQSPSNKVTEKGKDVELRCDPISGHTALYWYRQSLGQGLEFLIYFQGNSAPDKSGLPSDRFSAERTGGSVSTLTIQRTQQEDSAVYLCASSLKAGPHGYTFGSGTRLTVV.

This chain joins TRBV28 and TRBJ2-7; no firm D call. From germline, CDR1 is MDHEN and CDR2 SYDVKM. Trimming left V 1 base short and J 3 bases short, with 10 bases between. The CDR3 length is 14 residues. In nucleotides, the CDR3 is TGTGCCAGCAGTTTATCCCCTAAAATCTACGAGCAGTACTTC. Translated: CASSLSPKIYEQYF.

This rearrangement joins TRBV18 to TRBJ2-3; no clear D gene. CDR3 length: 14 amino acids. CDR1 is KGHSH and CDR2 is LQKENI in the germline V gene. The V end lost 3 bases, the J end lost 4 bases, and 11 bases lay between the germline ends. CDR3 sequence reads: CASSPADLSDTQYF. Here the CDR3 DNA reads TGTGCCAGCTCACCGGCGGACCTCTCAGATACGCAGTATTTT.

The chain joins TRBV11-2 to TRBJ2-3; 11 bases are shared with TRBD1. J was trimmed by 5 bases and V by 5 bases; bases with no gene match: 6. The CDR3 extends over 15 amino acids. Germline V gives CDR1 SGHAT, CDR2 FQNNGV. DNA of the CDR3: TGTGCCAGCAGCCTGGGACAGGGGGTCAGAGATACGCAGTATTTT. Translating it yields CASSLGQGVRDTQYF.

V is TRBV27 and J is TRBJ2-3; the D gene is possibly TRBD2 (5 bases). This CDR3 is built from 15 residues. V gave up 4 bases and J gave up 8 bases, with 19 bases separating them. CDR1 MNHEY and CDR2 SMNVEV come from the germline V gene (reference sequence). This CDR3 reads CASSSDWATRGTQYF. The CDR3 DNA follows: TGTGCCAGCAGTTCGGACTGGGCCACCCGGGGTACGCAGTATTTT.

The chain employs TRBV2 and TRBJ2-4; TRBD1 matches at 10 bases. The V and J ends lost 6 bases and 0 bases, in that order; junction bases with no gene match: 5. CDR3 size: 16 residues. Germline CDR1 and CDR2: SNHLY and FYNNEI. The CDR3 DNA sequence: TGTGCCAGCAGGGACCGACAGGGGGCAGCCAAAAACATTCAGTACTTC. It encodes CASRDRQGAAKNIQYF.

The chain is built from TRBV4-2 and TRBJ1-5; D remains ambiguous. Trimming took off 0 bases at V and 0 bases at J, with 6 bases between the two ends. The CDR3 is 15 amino acids. Germline CDR1 reads LGHNA; CDR2 reads YNFKEQ. The chain's CDR3 is CASSQDSYSNQPQHF. The CDR3 bases are TGTGCCAGCAGCCAAGACAGTTATAGCAATCAGCCCCAGCATTTT.

V gene TRBV5-1 combines with J gene TRBJ2-1, with TRBD2 identical over 11 bases. Germline V CDR1 and CDR2: SGHRS, YFSETQ. Germline trimming cut 4 bases from V and 5 bases from J; bases unmatched to any gene: 5. The CDR3 is made up of 15 amino acids. CDR3 in amino acids: CASSLTSGTNNEQFF. The CDR3 coding sequence is TGCGCCAGCAGCCTGACTAGCGGGACCAACAATGAGCAGTTCTTC.

The V and J genes are TRBV6-5 and TRBJ2-7, with a tentative D call TRBD2 (5 bases). The CDR3 is made up of 12 amino acids. V shed 8 bases and J shed 2 bases, with 10 bases lying between them. Germline CDR1 and CDR2: MNHEY and SVGAGI. CDR3 loop: CASGIATYEQYF. In DNA form, the CDR3 reads TGTGCCAGCGGAATAGCGACCTACGAGCAGTACTTC.

J is TRBJ2-7 and V is TRBV28, with 8 bases aligning to TRBD2. The trim removed 8 bases at V and 5 bases at J, leaving 11 bases unmatched. Germline V gene lookup returns CDR1 MDHEN and CDR2 SYDVKM. The CDR3 length is 14 residues. This CDR3 reads CASGHGAGDDEQYF. CDR3 in DNA: TGTGCCAGCGGTCACGGAGCGGGAGACGACGAGCAGTACTTC.

This chain connects TRBV6-6 to TRBJ2-5, with D possibly being TRBD2 (5 bases). The DNA end lines up better with TRBJ2-7; the J call may be wrong. From germline, CDR1 is MNHNY and CDR2 SVGAGI (reference sequence). The CDR3 is 13 amino acids. CDR3 sequence: CASARGGGYEQYF. CDR3 nucleotides: TGTGCCAGCGCTCGTGGTGGAGGCTACGAGCAGTACTTC.

About this clone: Within the sample, other DNA sequences also encode this same CDR3. The genes are TRBV15 and TRBJ2-3; unclear D gene. Germline CDR1 reads LNHNV; CDR2 reads YYDKDF (reference sequence). V was clipped by 0 bases and J by 6 bases, with 7 bases between them. The CDR3 sequence is 13 residues long. The CDR3 reads CATSRDLGDTQYF. The CDR3 DNA is TGTGCCACCAGCAGAGATCTGGGGGATACGCAGTATTTT.

This sequence joins TRBV9 and TRBJ2-7, with 11 nucleotides matching TRBD1. The germline gives CDR1 SGDLS, CDR2 YYNGEE. The CDR3 loop spans 17 amino acids. Trimming removed 5 bases from V and 6 bases from J; junction bases left unmatched: 16. Here the CDR3 DNA reads TGTGCCAGCAGGGCCCGAAGGGTCGGACAGGGGGCGGCCGAGCAGTACTTC. Translation gives CASRARRVGQGAAEQYF. Using reference TRBV9 and TRBJ2-7 for the parts outside the CDR3, the full variable domain is DSGVTQTPKHLITATGQRVTLRCSPRSGDLSVYWYQQSLDQGLQFLIQYYNGEERAKGNILERFSAQQFPDLHSELNLSSLELGDSALYFCASRARRVGQGAAEQYFGPGTRLTVT.

The chain carries TRBV6-5 and TRBJ2-7; perhaps TRBD1 as D (6 bases). The CDR3 contains 13 residues. The V end was cut by 5 bases, the J end by 5 bases, with 13 bases between. Germline assignment: CDR1 MNHEY and CDR2 SVGAGI. The CDR3 here is CASSVQGVHEQYF. CDR3 sequence (DNA): TGTGCCAGCAGTGTACAGGGCGTCCACGAGCAGTACTTC.

This chain joins TRBV11-2 and TRBJ2-3, with TRBD2 identical over 9 bases. J was trimmed by 8 bases and V by 5 bases; bases with no gene match: 8. The germline CDR1 and CDR2 sequences are SGHAT and FQNNGV. The CDR3 spans 14 residues. In DNA, the CDR3 is TGTGCCAGCAGCCAGATTAGCGGGAGCGCTACGCAGTATTTT. The encoded protein is CASSQISGSATQYF. Variable domain in full (rest from reference TRBV11-2 and TRBJ2-3): EAGVAQSPRYKIIEKRQSVAFWCNPISGHATLYWYQQILGQGPKLLIQFQNNGVVDDSQLPKDRFSAERLKGVDSTLKIQPAKLEDSAVYLCASSQISGSATQYFGPGTRLTVL.

CDR3 DNA sequence: TGTGCCAGCAGTGATGGGTTACTAGCGGGAGGGGAGACCCAGTACTTC. Amino acids: CASSDGLLAGGETQYF. The genes are TRBV2 and TRBJ2-5, with TRBD2 matching 13 bases. The CDR3 covers 16 residues. Germline lookup yields CDR1 SNHLY and CDR2 FYNNEI. V was clipped by 3 bases and J by 5 bases; unmatched bases: 6. The full variable domain, completed using reference TRBV2 and TRBJ2-5, is EPEVTQTPSHQVTQMGQEVILRCVPISNHLYFYWYRQILGQKVEFLVSFYNNEISEKSEIFDDQFSVERPDGSNFTLKIRSTKLEDSAMYFCASSDGLLAGGETQYFGPGTRLLVL.

This clone appeared once. The rearrangement uses TRBV6-5 and TRBJ2-2; unclear D gene. Germline CDR1 and CDR2: MNHEY and SVGAGI. V shed 6 bases and J shed 5 bases, with 7 bases lying between them. This CDR3 has 12 amino acids. The DNA of the CDR3 is TGTGCCAGCAGCCCCCCGACCGGGGAGCTGTTTTTT. Amino acid sequence: CASSPPTGELFF.

This clone has a single count. V gene TRBV28 combines with J gene TRBJ1-1; D not resolved. The CDR3 is 11 amino acids. Germline CDR1 reads MDHEN; CDR2 reads SYDVKM. V was shortened by 1 base and J by 7 bases, with 4 bases between the two germline ends. CDR3 sequence (DNA): TGTGCCAGCAGTTTATCCTATGAAGCTTTCTTT. It yields the protein CASSLSYEAFF.